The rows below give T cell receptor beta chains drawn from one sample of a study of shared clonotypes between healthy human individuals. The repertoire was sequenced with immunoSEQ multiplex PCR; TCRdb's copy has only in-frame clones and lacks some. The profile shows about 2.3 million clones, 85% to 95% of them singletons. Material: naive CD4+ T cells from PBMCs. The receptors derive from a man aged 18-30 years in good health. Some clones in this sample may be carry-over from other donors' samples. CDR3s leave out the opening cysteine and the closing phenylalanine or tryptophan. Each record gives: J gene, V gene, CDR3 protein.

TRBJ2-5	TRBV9	ASSVASGGTQETQY
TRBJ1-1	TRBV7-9	ASSDRWGAQNTEAF
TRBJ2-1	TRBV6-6	ASSYWEIAYNEQF
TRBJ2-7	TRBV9	ASSPRGHSNSYEQY
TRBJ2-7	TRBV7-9	ASSPVGGRDEQY
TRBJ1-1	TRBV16	ASSRRPRDTEAF
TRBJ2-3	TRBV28	ASSTHTDTQY
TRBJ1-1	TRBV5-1	ASSFPVVGGTSEAF
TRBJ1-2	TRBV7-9	ASSSRQDSANYGYT
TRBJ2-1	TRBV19	ASTPGLVGEQF
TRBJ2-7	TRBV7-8	ASSLQRSYEQY
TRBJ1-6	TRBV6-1	ASSGTGGWDNSPLH
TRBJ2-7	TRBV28	ASSLLGSTIGQY
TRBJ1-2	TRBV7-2	ASSLGRGNYGYT
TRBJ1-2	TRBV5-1	ASSSTGDGYT
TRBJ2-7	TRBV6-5	ASSYARQGAYEQY
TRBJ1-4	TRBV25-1	ASSDIGGANEKLF
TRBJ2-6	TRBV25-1	ASKTSGRLSPGANVLT
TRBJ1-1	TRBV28	ASHQLPLNTEAF
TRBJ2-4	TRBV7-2	ASSPRPGQAKGNIQY
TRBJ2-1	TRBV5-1	ASSPGTSASSYNEQF
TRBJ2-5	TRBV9	ASSAGQGSQETQY
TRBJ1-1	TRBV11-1	ASSFGGVYTEAF
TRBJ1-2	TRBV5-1	ASSLAGSNYGYT
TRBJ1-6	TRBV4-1	ASSEGTDYNSPLH
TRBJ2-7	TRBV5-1	ASSPGGGRVPYEQY